This entry lists 26 T cell receptor beta chains sequenced from one sample in a study of shared clonotypes between healthy human individuals. TCRdb's table, derived via immunoSEQ multiplex PCR, lists solely in-frame clones and lacks some. The table has approximately 2.1 million clones, more than 85% seen once. Specimen: naive CD4+ T cells from PBMCs. Regarding subset: CD45RA+ positively selected. These TCRs come from a young man in good health. Some clones in this sample may be carry-over from other donors' samples.

The rearrangement links TRBV7-9 to TRBJ2-5; possibly TRBD2 for D (5 bases). Germline CDR1 SEHNR, CDR2 FQNEAQ (reference sequence). The CDR3 consists of 17 residues. V lost 5 bases, J lost 2 bases, and 21 bases lay in between. DNA of the CDR3: TGTGCCAGCAGCCTGGGTAGTGGGAGTTACCTACAAGAGACCCAGTACTTC. Its protein is CASSLGSGSYLQETQYF.

The chain is built from TRBV27 and TRBJ2-5; D call uncertain. V gave up 5 bases and J gave up 9 bases, with 19 bases separating them. The germline CDR1 and CDR2 sequences are MNHEY and SMNVEV (reference sequence). CDR3 length: 14 residues. The CDR3: CASSPRNGEGSQYF. CDR3 coding DNA: TGTGCCAGCAGTCCGAGGAACGGAGAAGGGTCCCAGTACTTC.

This clone occurred once. This chain links TRBV4-3 with TRBJ1-2; weak D call: TRBD1 (6 bases). CDR1 is LGHNA and CDR2 is YSLEER in the germline V gene. Trimming pared 1 base from V and 2 bases from J, leaving 11 bases between. The CDR3 runs 15 residues. CDR3 protein: CASSQVGGLNYGYTF. CDR3 coding DNA: TGCGCCAGCAGCCAAGTCGGGGGGCTGAACTATGGCTACACCTTC.

The V gene is TRBV6-4, the J gene TRBJ2-5, with 8 nucleotides matching TRBD1. The length of the CDR3 is 15 residues. J lost 4 bases, V lost 6 bases, and 10 bases had no gene match. The germline CDR1 and CDR2 sequences are MRHNA and SNTAGT. The CDR3 loop is CASRPATGGRETQYF. CDR3 in DNA: TGTGCCAGCAGACCCGCTACAGGGGGACGAGAGACCCAGTACTTC.

The chain links TRBV5-5 to TRBJ2-2, with TRBD1 matching over 8 bases. The CDR3 runs to 16 residues. Trimming at V came to 4 bases and at J to 1 base, leaving 6 bases not matched to a gene. The germline V gene has CDR1 SGHKS and CDR2 YYEKEE (reference sequence). CDR3 protein: CASSGDRGGNTGELFF. The CDR3 DNA reads as TGTGCCAGCAGCGGCGACAGGGGTGGGAACACCGGGGAGCTGTTTTTT. The full variable domain, with the rest looked up from reference TRBV5-5 and TRBJ2-2, is DAGVTQSPTHLIKTRGQQVTLRCSPISGHKSVSWYQQVLGQGPQFIFQYYEKEERGRGNFPDRFSARQFPNYSSELNVNALLLGDSALYLCASSGDRGGNTGELFFGEGSRLTVL.

This chain joins TRBV7-2 and TRBJ2-3, with D hard to call. The CDR3 is 16 amino acids. Germline-derived CDR1 and CDR2 are SGHTA and FQGNSA. Trimming cost V 8 bases and J 0 bases, with 18 bases left between them. The CDR3 here is CASQLIGRSSTDTQYF. For the CDR3, the DNA is TGTGCCAGCCAACTCATCGGGCGGAGTAGCACAGATACGCAGTATTTT.

The chain joins TRBV5-6 to TRBJ1-4, with 7 nucleotides matching TRBD1. Trimming cost V 5 bases and J 7 bases; bases outside gene matches: 8. From germline, CDR1 is SGHDT and CDR2 YYEEEE. There are 14 residues in the CDR3. CDR3 sequence: CASRRAGGGEKLFF. The CDR3, as DNA: TGTGCCAGCAGGCGGGCAGGGGGAGGTGAAAAACTGTTTTTT.

This clone was observed once. Relative to the germline gene, one junction end is altered; a read error may explain this. The sample contains more than one DNA sequence encoding this CDR3. This sequence joins TRBV11-2 and TRBJ2-7, with D possibly TRBD2 on 6 matching bases. The germline V gene encodes CDR1 SGHAT and CDR2 FQNNGV. The CDR3 has 17 amino acids. In DNA form, the CDR3 reads TGTGCTAGCAGCTTACTCATCCGGCGGGGCTTAGGTTACGAGCAGTACTTC. Amino acid sequence: CASSLLIRRGLGYEQYF. The full variable domain, completed using reference TRBV11-2 and TRBJ2-7, is EAGVAQSPRYKIIEKRQSVAFWCNPISGHATLYWYQQILGQGPKLLIQFQNNGVVDDSQLPKDRFSAERLKGVDSTLKIQPAKLEDSAVYLCASSLLIRRGLGYEQYFGPGTRLTVT.

This clone occurred once. The chain uses TRBV5-1 and TRBJ2-5; maybe TRBD2 (5 bases). Per the germline V gene, CDR1 is SGHRS and CDR2 is YFSETQ. The CDR3 consists of 15 residues. V was pared by 5 bases and J by 2 bases, with 16 bases between. CDR3 loop: CASRSAGDTQETQYF. For the CDR3, the DNA is TGCGCCAGCAGGTCTGCCGGGGATACTCAAGAGACCCAGTACTTC.

The CDR3 coding sequence is TGTGCCAGCTCCGGACTAGCGGGAGGTATCACAGATACGCAGTATTTT. Residues: CASSGLAGGITDTQYF. The chain recombines TRBV28 with TRBJ2-3; 14 positions agree with TRBD2. This CDR3 has 16 residues. Germline V gene sequence: CDR1 MDHEN, CDR2 SYDVKM. With V trimmed by 8 bases and J by 2 bases, 6 bases remained unmatched.

On this clone itself: The sample contains more than one DNA sequence encoding this CDR3. The rearrangement links TRBV5-1 to TRBJ2-2; a weak D match, TRBD2 (5 bases). This CDR3 is 14 amino acids long. Trimming left V 1 base short and J 4 bases short, with 8 bases between. The germline CDR1 and CDR2 sequences are SGHRS and YFSETQ. The CDR3 nucleotides are TGCGCCAGCAGCTTGACTAGTCCCACCGGGGAGCTGTTTTTT. Its protein is CASSLTSPTGELFF. Complete variable domain (other parts from reference TRBV5-1 and TRBJ2-2): KAGVTQTPRYLIKTRGQQVTLSCSPISGHRSVSWYQQTPGQGLQFLFEYFSETQRNKGNFPGRFSGRQFSNSRSEMNVSTLELGDSALYLCASSLTSPTGELFFGEGSRLTVL.

The gene calls are TRBV2 and TRBJ1-5, with D uncertain. The V gene lost 1 base and the J gene lost 6 bases, with 10 bases spanning the gap. Germline CDR1 and CDR2: SNHLY and FYNNEI. This CDR3 is 14 amino acids long. In DNA, the CDR3 is TGTGCCAGCAGTGAAGAGAGGGTGGCTCAGCCCCAGCATTTT. Protein sequence: CASSEERVAQPQHF.

The V call is TRBV6-5, the J call TRBJ2-7, with D possibly being TRBD2 (5 bases). Germline V gives CDR1 MNHEY, CDR2 SVGAGI. The CDR3 totals 11 residues. The V end was cut by 6 bases, the J end by 4 bases, with 7 bases between. The CDR3 loop reads CASSGIYEQYF. DNA of the CDR3: TGTGCCAGCAGCGGGATTTACGAGCAGTACTTC.

The chain joins TRBV5-1 to TRBJ2-2; 8 bases map to TRBD1. The ends lost 9 bases at V and 2 bases at J; junction bases unmatched: 12. This CDR3 has 16 residues. Germline V gene lookup returns CDR1 SGHRS and CDR2 YFSETQ. The CDR3 region is CATKKGAGGNTGELFF. Written as DNA, the CDR3 is TGCGCCACCAAAAAGGGGGCAGGGGGCAACACCGGGGAGCTGTTTTTT.

The chain links TRBV28 to TRBJ2-5; tentative D call: TRBD1 (5 bases). The germline gives CDR1 MDHEN, CDR2 SYDVKM. Deletions cut 6 bases from V and 5 bases from J, with 16 bases between. This CDR3 is 14 amino acids long. CDR3 residues: CASSLISGSETQYF. CDR3 bases: TGTGCCAGCAGCCTTATATCAGGGTCCGAGACCCAGTACTTC.

The chain links TRBV6-6 to TRBJ2-2; TRBD2 matches at 8 bases. The CDR3 is made up of 15 amino acids. V lost 5 bases and J lost 0; bases outside the gene matches: 2. CDR1 MNHNY and CDR2 SVGAGI come from the germline V gene (reference sequence). CDR3 amino acids: CASSQLAANTGELFF. CDR3 nucleotides: TGTGCCAGCAGTCAACTAGCGGCGAACACCGGGGAGCTGTTTTTT.

The chain recombines TRBV10-1 with TRBJ2-1; 13 positions agree with TRBD2. The CDR3 consists of 17 residues. V was pared by 0 bases and J by 9 bases, with 8 bases of the junction left unmatched. Germline-derived CDR1 and CDR2 are WNHNN and SYGVQD (reference sequence). The CDR3 DNA is TGCGCCAGCAGTGAGTCCCTGCGGACTAGCGGGAGAGGTGAGCAGTTCTTC. Translation gives CASSESLRTSGRGEQFF.

This chain uses TRBV6-5 with TRBJ1-2, with 8 positions matching TRBD1. V shed 4 bases and J 6 bases; nucleotides not matched to a gene: 4. The CDR3 runs 13 residues. Germline CDR1 and CDR2: MNHEY and SVGAGI. As DNA, the CDR3 is TGTGCCAGCAGTTTGGACAGGGTCGATGGCTACACCTTC. It specifies CASSLDRVDGYTF.

This chain uses TRBV5-6 with TRBJ2-7, with 9 bases that match TRBD2. Trimming at V came to 10 bases and at J to 6 bases, leaving 11 bases not matched to a gene. CDR3 length: 13 amino acids. Germline CDR1 is SGHDT and CDR2 is YYEEEE. CDR3 DNA: TGTGCCGAGGCGGGCGGGAGGGCCTGCGAGCAGTACTTC. Protein sequence: CAEAGGRACEQYF. The variable domain in full, with the rest retrieved from reference TRBV5-6 and TRBJ2-7, is DAGVTQSPTHLIKTRGQQVTLRCSPKSGHDTVSWYQQALGQGPQFIFQYYEEEERQRGNFPDRFSGHQFPNYSSELNVNALLLGDSALYLCAEAGGRACEQYFGPGTRLTVT.

This chain connects TRBV27 to TRBJ2-4, with a tentative D call TRBD2 (6 bases). V dropped 6 bases and J dropped 7 bases, with 19 bases sitting between them. The germline V gene has CDR1 MNHEY and CDR2 SMNVEV (reference sequence). The CDR3 covers 15 residues. CDR3 protein: CASSPRGMGDNIQYF. The CDR3 DNA sequence: TGTGCCAGCAGCCCCCGGGGGATGGGCGACAACATTCAGTACTTC.

The V call is TRBV6-5, the J call TRBJ2-7, with TRBD1 identical over 8 bases. CDR1 is MNHEY and CDR2 is SVGAGI in the germline V gene. This CDR3 comprises 14 residues. Trimming cost V 6 bases and J 5 bases; bases outside gene matches: 9. For the CDR3, the DNA is TGTGCCAGCAGGGAATTGACAGGGGCTGACGAGCAGTACTTC. The encoded protein is CASRELTGADEQYF.

This chain links TRBV28 with TRBJ1-2; D is perhaps TRBD1 (5 bases). This CDR3 contains 15 residues. Germline assignment: CDR1 MDHEN and CDR2 SYDVKM. Trimming shortened V by 10 bases and J by 6 bases, and 24 bases separated the two germline ends. CDR3 region: CATSGAWRNLDGYTF. Here the CDR3 DNA reads TGTGCCACCAGCGGGGCCTGGAGGAACTTAGATGGCTACACCTTC.

This clone was picked up one time. This chain links TRBV30 with TRBJ1-5; a possible D gene is TRBD1 (6 bases). The CDR3 length is 14 residues. V lost 2 bases to trimming and J lost 6 bases, with 14 bases between them. CDR1 and CDR2 from the germline V gene are GTSNPN and SVGIG (reference sequence). The CDR3 nucleotides read TGTGCCTGGAGTAACAGGGCTGGGGGTCAGCCCCAGCATTTT. Amino acid sequence: CAWSNRAGGQPQHF. Looking up the rest from reference TRBV30 and TRBJ1-5 gives the full variable domain: SQTIHQWPATLVQPVGSPLSLECTVEGTSNPNLYWYRQAAGRGLQLLFYSVGIGQISSEVPQNLSASRPQDRQFILSSKKLLLSDSGFYLCAWSNRAGGQPQHFGDGTRLSIL.

Points on this clone: Other DNA sequences in the same sample also yield this CDR3. V gene TRBV27 combines with J gene TRBJ2-7, with 8 positions matching TRBD2. The V gene's germline CDR1 is MNHEY and CDR2 SMNVEV (reference sequence). With V trimmed by 6 bases and J by 1 base, 2 bases remained unmatched. The CDR3 has 13 residues. The CDR3 sequence is CASRLAGSYEQYF. CDR3 bases: TGTGCCAGCAGGCTAGCGGGTTCCTACGAGCAGTACTTC.

The chain uses TRBV4-3 and TRBJ2-3; D call uncertain. In germline, CDR1 is LGHNA, CDR2 YSLEER. This CDR3 has 15 residues. The V and J ends lost 0 bases and 0 bases respectively, with 7 bases between them. Written as DNA, the CDR3 is TGCGCCAGCAGCCAAGATAGGGTTAGCACAGATACGCAGTATTTT. This gives the protein CASSQDRVSTDTQYF.

The chain has TRBV11-3 and TRBJ2-3, with 10 bases that match TRBD1. Germline CDR1 reads SGHNT; CDR2 reads YENEEA. CDR3 length: 14 residues. Unmatched junction bases numbered 3, after V lost 0 bases and J lost 9 bases. The CDR3 spells CASSLEGGQGTQYF. The CDR3 bases are TGTGCCAGCAGCTTAGAGGGGGGACAGGGGACGCAGTATTTT.